This record looks at one TCR beta chain sequence and its context. What it recognizes is unknown. Its ends do not fully match the called genes, so a read error is possible. This record comes from a study of T cells after yellow fever vaccination. General observations from the study: A small proportion of clonotypes was detected in both the CD4 and CD8 compartments.

MiXCR, applied by TCRdb to the 5' RACE reads, yields one record per CDR3 protein. Of more than 95,000 distinct CDR3 sequences in the sample, 6% to 8% were seen once. The CDR3 contains 14 residues. Germline CDR1 KGHSH, CDR2 LQKENI. The sample in question was CD4+ T cells sorted from PBMCs, obtained less than 11 days after the first yellow fever vaccination. The receptor was derived from a man aged 18 to 29 who received the YFV17D yellow fever vaccine. The V gene is TRBV18, the J gene TRBJ1-1; D is unresolved. The CDR3 spells CASSPLSDLTEAIF. DNA for the CDR3: TGTGCCAGCTCACCACTTTCGGACCTCACTGAAGCTATCTTT.